This T cell receptor (beta chain) was sequenced in a study of blood T cell repertoires in COVID-19. Looking at the study overall: Samples came from the United States, Italy and Spain, spanning acute and convalescent COVID-19. PBMCs, B-cell-depleted T cells, or T cells provided the cDNA or gDNA that made up the material.

Only in-frame clones appear in the TCRdb table, and some are missing; sequencing was by immunoSEQ multiplex PCR. The table records 130,000 to 150,000 clones, roughly 90% of them present only once. Residents of about two dozen US areas, aged roughly 18 to 89 years, made up the participants. Assignment of participants to cohorts was predicated upon participant-reported clinical history. The CDR3 runs 17 residues. V shed 4 bases and J 8 bases; nucleotides not matched to a gene: 16. Per the germline V gene, CDR1 is LNHDA and CDR2 is SQIVND (reference sequence). The TCR originated in a woman in her twenties or thirties with acute COVID-19. The rearrangement links TRBV19 to TRBJ1-4, with TRBD1 identical over 7 bases. Sequenced material: PBMCs or T cells enriched from blood (not recorded which). CDR3 protein: CASSSLFAGQTTEKLFF. The CDR3, as DNA: TGTGCCAGTAGTAGTCTGTTTGCGGGACAGACTACAGAAAAACTGTTTTTT. The variable domain in full, with the rest retrieved from reference TRBV19 and TRBJ1-4, is DGGITQSPKYLFRKEGQNVTLSCEQNLNHDAMYWYRQDPGQGLRLIYYSQIVNDFQKGDIAEGYSVSREKKESFPLTVTSAQKNPTAFYLCASSSLFAGQTTEKLFFGSGTQLSVL.